Shown below are 11 T cell receptor beta chains from a single sample sequenced in a study of shared clonotypes between healthy human individuals. Only in-frame clones appear in the TCRdb table, and some are missing; sequencing was by immunoSEQ multiplex PCR. The repertoire holds about 1.1 million clones, with about 80% as singletons. The sequencing input was memory CD4+ T cells from PBMCs. Subset meaning: CD45RA-negative fraction. These receptors came from a man aged 18 to 30 in good health. Some clones in this sample may be carry-over from other donors' samples.

This clone was counted a few times. The genes are TRBV11-1 and TRBJ1-2, with D maybe TRBD1 (5 bases). V lost 4 bases, J lost 4 bases, and 10 bases lay in between. Germline V gene data show CDR1 as SGHAT and CDR2 as FQDESV (reference sequence). This CDR3 spans 13 amino acids. CDR3 DNA: TGTGCCAGCAGCTGGCAGGGCTCCTATGGCTACACCTTC. Its protein is CASSWQGSYGYTF.

This clone was observed a handful of times. The chain recombines TRBV2 with TRBJ1-2; TRBD1 matches at 7 bases. Germline V gives CDR1 SNHLY, CDR2 FYNNEI. V gave up 6 bases and J gave up 4 bases; unmatched junction bases: 11. The CDR3 has 15 residues. This chain's CDR3 is CASSARQGSSYGYTF. The CDR3 DNA sequence: TGTGCCAGCAGCGCCCGACAGGGAAGTAGCTATGGCTACACCTTC.

The chain recombines TRBV28 with TRBJ1-2; TRBD1 agrees at 8 bases. The CDR3 has 14 residues. The trim removed 5 bases at V and 4 bases at J, leaving 6 bases unmatched. From germline, CDR1 is MDHEN and CDR2 SYDVKM. CDR3 protein: CASSPGQGFYGYTF. CDR3 DNA sequence: TGTGCCAGCAGTCCTGGACAGGGTTTCTATGGCTACACCTTC.

V usage is TRBV27 and J usage is TRBJ2-1; D remains unclear. Germline V gene lookup returns CDR1 MNHEY and CDR2 SMNVEV (reference sequence). The length of the CDR3 is 15 residues. Trimming removed 2 bases at V and 5 bases at J, with 13 bases between. The CDR3 nucleotides read TGTGCCAGCAGTTTAGGTGACACAAACCACAATGAGCAGTTCTTC. Protein sequence: CASSLGDTNHNEQFF.

Comments on this clone: At one boundary the junction diverges from the germline segment, which might be a read error. The CDR3 is CASSFRDGIYAQYF. The CDR3 DNA reads as TGTGCCAGTAGTTTCCGGGACGGGATCTACGCGCAGTACTTC. The V and J genes are TRBV19 and TRBJ2-7; the D call may be TRBD1 or TRBD2 (5 bases each). Germline assignment: CDR1 LNHDA and CDR2 SQIVND (reference sequence). CDR3 length: 14 residues.

The chain joins TRBV7-2 to TRBJ1-1, with D unclear. The CDR3 is 13 residues long. Germline loops: CDR1 SGHTA, CDR2 FQGNSA. The V gene lost 3 bases and the J gene lost 11 bases, with 16 bases spanning the gap. The CDR3 DNA sequence: TGTGCCAGCAGCTTGAGCCTCCCCGCCCGTGCTTTCTTT. This encodes CASSLSLPARAFF.

The chain links TRBV9 to TRBJ2-5; 12 bases match TRBD2. After removal of 0 bases from V and 4 bases from J, the junction contained 4 bases not matched to a gene. This CDR3 is 16 amino acids long. Germline values: CDR1 SGDLS, CDR2 YYNGEE. DNA of the CDR3: TGTGCCAGCAGCGTAGGCCTAGCGGGAGGGGTAGAGACCCAGTACTTC. Amino acids: CASSVGLAGGVETQYF.

The chain joins TRBV5-1 to TRBJ2-2; 9 nucleotides match TRBD1. Germline V gene lookup returns CDR1 SGHRS and CDR2 YFSETQ. The CDR3 loop spans 15 amino acids. With V trimmed by 4 bases and J by 2 bases, 3 bases remained unmatched. CDR3 sequence: CASSPDRGNTGELFF. As DNA, the CDR3 is TGCGCCAGCAGCCCGGACAGGGGAAACACCGGGGAGCTGTTTTTT.

The chain employs TRBV11-1 and TRBJ2-7; TRBD2 agrees at 9 bases. Germline V gene sequence: CDR1 SGHAT, CDR2 FQDESV (reference sequence). The junction had 12 bases not matched to a gene; V was cut back by 6 bases and J by 6 bases. The CDR3 loop spans 15 amino acids. CDR3 in DNA: TGTGCCAGCAGTTACCTAGGCGGGGGGGCACGCGAGCAGTACTTC. Protein: CASSYLGGGAREQYF.

This clone was detected only a few times. Distinct nucleotide sequences in the sample also encode this CDR3. The chain has TRBV29-1 and TRBJ1-1; D remains unclear. In germline, CDR1 is SQVTM, CDR2 ANQGSEA. Trimming took off 5 bases at V and 0 bases at J, with 4 bases between the two ends. There are 11 residues in the CDR3. CDR3 coding DNA: TGCAGCGTTCGTGTGAACACTGAAGCTTTCTTT. It encodes CSVRVNTEAFF.

This chain joins TRBV5-1 and TRBJ2-7, with 8 bases fitting TRBD2. The CDR3 contains 16 residues. Trimming took 0 bases from V and 4 from J; bases not matched to a gene: 9. Germline assignment: CDR1 SGHRS and CDR2 YFSETQ. CDR3 protein: CASSLAGGRRGYEQYF. CDR3 sequence (DNA): TGCGCCAGCAGCTTGGCCGGCGGGAGGCGCGGGTACGAGCAGTACTTC. The whole variable domain, filled in from reference TRBV5-1 and TRBJ2-7, reads KAGVTQTPRYLIKTRGQQVTLSCSPISGHRSVSWYQQTPGQGLQFLFEYFSETQRNKGNFPGRFSGRQFSNSRSEMNVSTLELGDSALYLCASSLAGGRRGYEQYFGPGTRLTVT.